The 14 T cell receptor beta chains presented below share a single source sample, sequenced in a study of T cells in Graves' hyperthyroidism and ophthalmopathy. Amplification yielded TCR beta CDR3 regions, with RNA transcripts as the source. First-round RT-PCR targeting the TCR CDR3 was performed with the HTBI primer set. MiXCR, applied by TCRdb to the multiplex PCR reads, yields one record per CDR3 protein. The table shows around 690,000 distinct CDR3 sequences, with roughly a sixth occurring only once. Input material: blood. The origin of the receptors is a man aged 45-65 years with Graves' hyperthyroidism.

This clonotype turned up a few times. The V call is TRBV24-1, the J call TRBJ2-7, with D uncertain. V lost 4 bases and J 3 bases, leaving 9 bases between the germline ends. Per the germline V gene, CDR1 is KGHDR and CDR2 is SFDVKD. The CDR3 consists of 13 residues. CDR3 protein: CATSEPGDYEQYF. The CDR3, as DNA: TGTGCCACCAGTGAGCCAGGAGACTACGAGCAGTACTTC.

This chain joins TRBV2 and TRBJ2-2; 7 nucleotides match TRBD2. The CDR3 covers 16 residues. V trimming: 0 bases; J trimming: 6 bases; junction bases outside the gene matches: 7. Germline lookup yields CDR1 SNHLY and CDR2 FYNNEI. This CDR3 reads CASSEALAGAAGELFF. In DNA, the CDR3 is TGTGCCAGCAGTGAAGCGCTGGCGGGAGCGGCCGGGGAGCTGTTTTTT.

Ten or more counts support this clonotype. This chain uses TRBV12-3 or TRBV12-4 with TRBJ2-2, with D possibly being TRBD2 (5 bases). Trimming left V 3 bases short and J 5 bases short, with 7 bases between. This CDR3 is built from 13 residues. The CDR3 coding sequence is TGTGCCAGCAGTTTTCGGGAAACCGGGGAGCTGTTTTTT. Amino acid sequence: CASSFRETGELFF.

This clonotype was seen a few times. The chain couples TRBV20-1 to TRBJ2-4, with 8 bases aligning to TRBD2. Germline CDR1 DFQATT, CDR2 SNEGSKA (reference sequence). With V trimmed by 1 base and J by 0 bases, 8 bases remained unmatched. The CDR3 sequence is 17 residues long. The CDR3 is CSARGIKRELAKNIQYF. For the CDR3, the DNA is TGCAGTGCTAGAGGTATAAAGCGGGAGCTAGCCAAAAACATTCAGTACTTC.

At least ten counts were recorded for this clonotype. The genes are TRBV2 and TRBJ1-1; the D gene is possibly TRBD1 (5 bases). Trimming took off 5 bases at V and 0 bases at J, with 16 bases between the two ends. Germline V gene data show CDR1 as SNHLY and CDR2 as FYNNEI. The CDR3 is made up of 16 amino acids. DNA for the CDR3: TGTGCCAGCAGTTGGCAGGGTGTCCCTTTGAACACTGAAGCTTTCTTT. It yields the protein CASSWQGVPLNTEAFF.

This clonotype was seen at least ten times. The chain has TRBV11-2 and TRBJ1-1, with a tentative D call TRBD1 (5 bases). Germline V gives CDR1 SGHAT, CDR2 FQNNGV. V was pared by 0 bases and J by 1 base, with 9 bases between. The CDR3 covers 15 residues. Written as DNA, the CDR3 is TGTGCCAGCAGCTTAGAGGGACTACGGAACACTGAAGCTTTCTTT. It yields the protein CASSLEGLRNTEAFF. The full variable domain, completed using reference TRBV11-2 and TRBJ1-1, is EAGVAQSPRYKIIEKRQSVAFWCNPISGHATLYWYQQILGQGPKLLIQFQNNGVVDDSQLPKDRFSAERLKGVDSTLKIQPAKLEDSAVYLCASSLEGLRNTEAFFGQGTRLTVV.

There are many counts of this clonotype. DNA for the CDR3: TGTGCCAGCAGTTCCATCACTAGCGGGAGGGCCTACGAGCAGTACTTC. Translating gives CASSSITSGRAYEQYF. The rearrangement uses TRBV28 and TRBJ2-7, with 13 bases that match TRBD2. V dropped 4 bases and J dropped 2; count of bases not matched to a gene: 5. From germline, CDR1 is MDHEN and CDR2 SYDVKM. This CDR3 comprises 16 residues. Drawing the rest from reference TRBV28 and TRBJ2-7, the complete variable domain is DVKVTQSSRYLVKRTGEKVFLECVQDMDHENMFWYRQDPGLGLRLIYFSYDVKMKEKGDIPEGYSVSREKKERFSLILESASTNQTSMYLCASSSITSGRAYEQYFGPGTRLTVT.

This clonotype was picked up many times. The chain recombines TRBV7-2 with TRBJ2-2, with D unclear. CDR1 SGHTA and CDR2 FQGNSA come from the germline V gene. V was pared by 1 base and J by 8 bases, with 8 bases between. The CDR3 runs 13 residues. This CDR3 reads CASSLGSSGELFF. CDR3 sequence (DNA): TGTGCCAGCAGCTTAGGATCATCGGGGGAGCTGTTTTTT.

V gene TRBV30 combines with J gene TRBJ2-1; no reliable D call. The V end was cut by 0 bases, the J end by 6 bases, with 6 bases between. CDR3 length equals 12 residues. Germline CDR1 and CDR2: GTSNPN and SVGIG (reference sequence). CDR3 sequence: CAWSVFSNEQFF. For the CDR3, the DNA is TGTGCCTGGAGTGTATTCTCCAATGAGCAGTTCTTC. The full variable domain, completed using reference TRBV30 and TRBJ2-1, is SQTIHQWPATLVQPVGSPLSLECTVEGTSNPNLYWYRQAAGRGLQLLFYSVGIGQISSEVPQNLSASRPQDRQFILSSKKLLLSDSGFYLCAWSVFSNEQFFGPGTRLTVL.

Turning to this clonotype: Since no conserved phenylalanine or tryptophan closes the CDR3, a read error is the likely cause. The rearrangement uses TRBV18 and TRBJ1-5; D is possibly TRBD1 (6 bases). With 2 bases removed from V and 7 bases from J, the gap between germline ends came to 9 bases. The CDR3 length is 13 residues. Germline V lookup: CDR1 KGHSH, CDR2 LQKENI. CDR3 amino acids: CASSPTRGQPQHS. In DNA form, the CDR3 reads TGTGCCAGCTCACCAACAAGGGGGCAGCCCCAGCATTCT.

This clonotype has ten or more counts. In nucleotides, the CDR3 is TGTGCCAGCTCACCGAGAGGAAACACCATATATTTT. It specifies CASSPRGNTIYF. The V gene is TRBV18, the J gene TRBJ1-3; D call uncertain. V lost 3 bases and J 4 bases, leaving 4 bases between the germline ends. The germline CDR1 and CDR2 sequences are KGHSH and LQKENI. This CDR3 is 12 amino acids long.

This clonotype was seen ten or more times. The chain carries TRBV20-1 and TRBJ2-7; D possibly corresponds to TRBD1 (5 bases). The germline V gene has CDR1 DFQATT and CDR2 SNEGSKA (reference sequence). V shed 2 bases and J shed 0 bases, with 11 bases lying between them. The CDR3 is 14 residues long. The CDR3 bases are TGCAGTGCTAGACCCGACAGATCCTCCTACGAGCAGTACTTC. It translates to CSARPDRSSYEQYF.

The rearrangement joins TRBV7-6 to TRBJ1-6, with D hard to call. V lost 1 base and J 1 base, leaving 8 bases between the germline ends. The germline gives CDR1 SGHVS, CDR2 FNYEAQ. The length of the CDR3 is 16 residues. CDR3 sequence reads: CASSLEGRSYNSPLHF. CDR3 DNA: TGTGCCAGCAGCTTAGAGGGTCGGTCCTATAATTCACCCCTCCACTTT.

This chain uses TRBV30 with TRBJ2-1, with TRBD2 matching over 7 bases. This CDR3 contains 15 residues. After removal of 2 bases from V and 5 bases from J, the junction contained 9 bases not matched to a gene. CDR1 and CDR2 (germline): GTSNPN, SVGIG (reference sequence). The CDR3, as DNA: TGTGCCTGGAGTAAGGCGGGAGAAGAGAACAATGAGCAGTTCTTC. Encoded protein: CAWSKAGEENNEQFF.